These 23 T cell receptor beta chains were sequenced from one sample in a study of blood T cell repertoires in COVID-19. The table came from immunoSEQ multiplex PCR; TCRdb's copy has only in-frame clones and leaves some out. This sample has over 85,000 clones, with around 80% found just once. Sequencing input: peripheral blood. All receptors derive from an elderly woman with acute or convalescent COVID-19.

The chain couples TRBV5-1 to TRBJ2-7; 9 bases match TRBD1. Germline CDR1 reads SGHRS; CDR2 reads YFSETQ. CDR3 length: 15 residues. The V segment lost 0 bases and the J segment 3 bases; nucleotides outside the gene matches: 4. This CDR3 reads CASSLGDREVYEQYF. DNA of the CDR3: TGCGCCAGCAGCTTGGGGGACAGGGAGGTCTACGAGCAGTACTTC.

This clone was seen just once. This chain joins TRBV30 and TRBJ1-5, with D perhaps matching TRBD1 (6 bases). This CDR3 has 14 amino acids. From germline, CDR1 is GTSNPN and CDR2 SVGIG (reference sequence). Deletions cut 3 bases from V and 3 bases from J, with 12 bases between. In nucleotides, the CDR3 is TGTGCCTGGAGCAGGGGCGAACTCAATCAGCCCCAGCATTTT. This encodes CAWSRGELNQPQHF.

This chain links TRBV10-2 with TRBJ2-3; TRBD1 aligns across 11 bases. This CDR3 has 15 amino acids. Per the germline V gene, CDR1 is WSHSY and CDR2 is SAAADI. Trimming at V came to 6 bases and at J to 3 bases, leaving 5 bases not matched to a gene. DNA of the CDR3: TGCGCCAGCAGCCACCGGGACAGGGGGACAGATACGCAGTATTTT. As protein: CASSHRDRGTDTQYF.

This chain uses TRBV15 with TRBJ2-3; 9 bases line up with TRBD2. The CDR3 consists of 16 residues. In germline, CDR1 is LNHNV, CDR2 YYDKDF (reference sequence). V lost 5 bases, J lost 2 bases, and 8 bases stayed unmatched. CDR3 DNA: TGTGCCACCAGCTTGCGCGGGAGGGCCCTCACAGATACGCAGTATTTT. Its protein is CATSLRGRALTDTQYF. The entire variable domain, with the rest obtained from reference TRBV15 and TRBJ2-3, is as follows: DAMVIQNPRYQVTQFGKPVTLSCSQTLNHNVMYWYQQKSSQAPKLLFHYYDKDFNNEADTPDNFQSRRPNTSFCFLDIRSPGLGDTAMYLCATSLRGRALTDTQYFGPGTRLTVL.

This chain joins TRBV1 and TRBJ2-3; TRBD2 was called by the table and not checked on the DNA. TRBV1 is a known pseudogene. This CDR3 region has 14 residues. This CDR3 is CTSSLELSTDTQYF. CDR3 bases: TGCACCAGCAGCCTCGAACTAAGCACAGATACGCAGTATTTT.

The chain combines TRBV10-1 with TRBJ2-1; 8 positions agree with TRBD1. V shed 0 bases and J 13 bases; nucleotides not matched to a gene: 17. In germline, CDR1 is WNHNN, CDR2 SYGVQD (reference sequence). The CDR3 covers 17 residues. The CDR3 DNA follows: TGCGCCAGCAGTGAGTCGCGACCCCCCAACTCAGGGGGCCGTCAGTTCTTC. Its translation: CASSESRPPNSGGRQFF.

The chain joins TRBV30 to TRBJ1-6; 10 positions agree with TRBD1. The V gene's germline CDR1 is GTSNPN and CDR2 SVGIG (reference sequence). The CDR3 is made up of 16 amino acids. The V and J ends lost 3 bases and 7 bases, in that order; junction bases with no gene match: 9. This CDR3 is CAWRGGQGMDNSPLHF. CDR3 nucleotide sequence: TGTGCCTGGAGGGGGGGACAGGGGATGGACAATTCACCCCTCCACTTT.

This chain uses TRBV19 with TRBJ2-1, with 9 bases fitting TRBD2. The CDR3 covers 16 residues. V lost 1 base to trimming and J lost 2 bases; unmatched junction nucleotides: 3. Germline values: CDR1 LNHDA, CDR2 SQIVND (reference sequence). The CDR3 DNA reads TGTGCCAGTAGTATAGCTAGCGGGATTCCCTACAATGAGCAGTTCTTC. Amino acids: CASSIASGIPYNEQFF.

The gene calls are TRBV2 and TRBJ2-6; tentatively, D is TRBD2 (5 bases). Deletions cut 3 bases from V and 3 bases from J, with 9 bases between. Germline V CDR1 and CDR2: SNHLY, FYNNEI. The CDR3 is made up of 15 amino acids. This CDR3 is CASSDEGSGANVLTF. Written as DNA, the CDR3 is TGTGCCAGCAGTGATGAGGGAAGTGGGGCCAACGTCCTGACTTTC.

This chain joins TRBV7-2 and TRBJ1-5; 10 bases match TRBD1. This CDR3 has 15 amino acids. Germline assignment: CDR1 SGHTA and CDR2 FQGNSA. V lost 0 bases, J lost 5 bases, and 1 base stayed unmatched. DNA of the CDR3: TGTGCCAGCAGCTTAGCCGGGACAGGGGATCAGCCCCAGCATTTT. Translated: CASSLAGTGDQPQHF.

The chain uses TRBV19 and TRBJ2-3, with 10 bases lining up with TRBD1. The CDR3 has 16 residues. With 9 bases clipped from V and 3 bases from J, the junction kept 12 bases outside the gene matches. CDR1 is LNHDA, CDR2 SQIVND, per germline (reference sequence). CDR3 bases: TGTGCCAGCACAGACAGGGGGCAGGGGTATACAGATACGCAGTATTTT. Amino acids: CASTDRGQGYTDTQYF.

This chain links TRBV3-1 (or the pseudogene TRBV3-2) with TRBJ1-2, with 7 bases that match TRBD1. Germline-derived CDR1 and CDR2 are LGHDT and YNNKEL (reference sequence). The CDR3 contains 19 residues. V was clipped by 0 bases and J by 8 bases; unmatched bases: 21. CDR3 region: CASSQEVFGTVVYYWGYTF. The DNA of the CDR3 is TGTGCCAGCAGCCAAGAAGTATTCGGGACAGTAGTCTATTACTGGGGCTACACCTTC.

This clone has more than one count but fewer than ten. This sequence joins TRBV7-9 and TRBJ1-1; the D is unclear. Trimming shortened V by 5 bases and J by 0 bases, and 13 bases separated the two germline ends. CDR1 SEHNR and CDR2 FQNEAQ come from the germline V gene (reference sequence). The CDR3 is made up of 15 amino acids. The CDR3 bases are TGTGCCAGCAGCCTCCCGCGGGGTTTGAACACTGAAGCTTTCTTT. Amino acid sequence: CASSLPRGLNTEAFF.

CDR3 in amino acids: CASSTRQDSNQPQHF. As DNA, the CDR3 is TGTGCCAGTAGTACAAGACAGGATAGCAATCAGCCCCAGCATTTT. The genes are TRBV19 and TRBJ1-5, with D possibly being TRBD1 (6 bases). V was pared by 4 bases and J by 0 bases, with 10 bases between. The CDR3 is 15 amino acids. CDR1 is LNHDA and CDR2 is SQIVND in the germline V gene (reference sequence).

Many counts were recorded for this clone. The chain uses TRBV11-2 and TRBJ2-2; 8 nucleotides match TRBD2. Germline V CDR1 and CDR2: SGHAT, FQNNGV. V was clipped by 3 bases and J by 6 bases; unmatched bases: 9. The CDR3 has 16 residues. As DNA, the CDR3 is TGTGCCAGCAGCTTCTTGCGCGGGAGGTCGGCCGGGGAGCTGTTTTTT. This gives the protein CASSFLRGRSAGELFF.

The CDR3 loop is CASSPAVGAGAYEQYF. CDR3 DNA sequence: TGTGCCAGCTCACCCGCGGTGGGGGCGGGAGCCTACGAGCAGTACTTC. The chain links TRBV18 to TRBJ2-7; perhaps TRBD2 as D (7 bases). Deletions cut 3 bases from V and 2 bases from J, with 17 bases between. The CDR3 extends over 16 amino acids. Per the germline V gene, CDR1 is KGHSH and CDR2 is LQKENI. The entire variable domain, with the rest obtained from reference TRBV18 and TRBJ2-7, is as follows: NAGVMQNPRHLVRRRGQEARLRCSPMKGHSHVYWYRQLPEEGLKFMVYLQKENIIDESGMPKERFSAEFPKEGPSILRIQQVVRGDSAAYFCASSPAVGAGAYEQYFGPGTRLTVT.

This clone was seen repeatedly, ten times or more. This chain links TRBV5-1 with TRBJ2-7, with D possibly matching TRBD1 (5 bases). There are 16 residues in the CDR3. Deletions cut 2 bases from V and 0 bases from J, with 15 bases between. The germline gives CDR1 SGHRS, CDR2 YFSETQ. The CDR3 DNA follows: TGCGCCAGCAGCTTTGACCGGACATCCACCTCCTACGAGCAGTACTTC. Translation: CASSFDRTSTSYEQYF.

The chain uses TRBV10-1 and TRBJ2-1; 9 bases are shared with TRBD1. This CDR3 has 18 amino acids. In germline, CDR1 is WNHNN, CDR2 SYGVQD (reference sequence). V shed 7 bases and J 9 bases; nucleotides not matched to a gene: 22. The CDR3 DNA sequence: TGCGCCAGCAAAATCGGACGGACAGGGGAGGCTGTTAGTGGTGAGCAGTTCTTC. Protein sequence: CASKIGRTGEAVSGEQFF.

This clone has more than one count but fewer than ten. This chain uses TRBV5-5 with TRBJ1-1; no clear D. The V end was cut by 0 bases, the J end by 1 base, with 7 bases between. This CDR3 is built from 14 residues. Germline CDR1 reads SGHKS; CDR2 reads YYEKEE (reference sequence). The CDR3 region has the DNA TGTGCCAGCAGCTTGGGGGCAGGGAACACTGAAGCTTTCTTT. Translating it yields CASSLGAGNTEAFF.

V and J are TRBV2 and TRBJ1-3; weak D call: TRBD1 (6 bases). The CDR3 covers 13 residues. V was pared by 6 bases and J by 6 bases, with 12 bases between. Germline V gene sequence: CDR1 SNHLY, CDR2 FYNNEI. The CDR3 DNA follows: TGTGCCAGCAGCCCGACAGGCCAAAACACCATATATTTT. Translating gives CASSPTGQNTIYF.

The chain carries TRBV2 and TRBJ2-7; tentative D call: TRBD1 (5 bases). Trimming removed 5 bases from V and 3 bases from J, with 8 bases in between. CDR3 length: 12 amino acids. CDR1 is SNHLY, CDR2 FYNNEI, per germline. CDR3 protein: CASSTDNYEQYF. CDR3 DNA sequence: TGTGCCAGCAGTACGGACAACTACGAGCAGTACTTC.

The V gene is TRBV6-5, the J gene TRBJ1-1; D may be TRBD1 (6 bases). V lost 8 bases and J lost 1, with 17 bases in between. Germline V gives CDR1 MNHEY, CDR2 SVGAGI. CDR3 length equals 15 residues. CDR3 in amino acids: CASLTIGQPNTEAFF. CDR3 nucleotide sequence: TGTGCCAGCCTAACCATCGGACAGCCGAACACTGAAGCTTTCTTT.

The CDR3 DNA sequence: TGTGCTAGTGGTTGGGGGACAGCTAATGAAAAACTGTTTTTT. It encodes CASGWGTANEKLFF. The chain links TRBV12-5 to TRBJ1-4; TRBD1 matches 7 bases. This CDR3 is built from 14 residues. The ends lost 4 bases at V and 3 bases at J; junction bases unmatched: 2. The germline V gene has CDR1 LGHNT and CDR2 FRNRAP. Based on the CDR3 plus reference TRBV12-5 and TRBJ1-4, the full variable domain is DARVTQTPRHKVTEMGQEVTMRCQPILGHNTVFWYRQTMMQGLELLAYFRNRAPLDDSGMPKDRFSAEMPDATLATLKIQPSEPRDSAVYFCASGWGTANEKLFFGSGTQLSVL.